This TCR beta chain was found in a study of patients and donors after allogeneic stem cell transplantation. TCRdb ran MiXCR on the RT-PCR reads and lists one entry per CDR3 protein. The repertoire holds around 200,000 distinct CDR3 sequences, less than 50% seen once, with 11% in the top ten. With V trimmed by 1 base and J by 8 bases, 8 bases remained unmatched. The CDR3 sequence is 17 residues long. From germline, CDR1 is MDHEN and CDR2 SYDVKM. This receptor was taken from a human donor who was either an allogeneic HSCT recipient or a stem cell or donor lymphocyte infusion donor (not recorded which). It is not recorded whose cells these are; they may come from a transplant donor. Material for sequencing was blood, either unsorted or a sorted T cell fraction (not recorded which). This chain joins TRBV28 and TRBJ1-6; TRBD1 aligns across 10 bases. The CDR3 spells CASSLFRDRGLHSPLHF. In DNA, the CDR3 is TGTGCCAGCAGTTTATTCCGGGACAGGGGCTTACATTCACCCCTCCACTTT.